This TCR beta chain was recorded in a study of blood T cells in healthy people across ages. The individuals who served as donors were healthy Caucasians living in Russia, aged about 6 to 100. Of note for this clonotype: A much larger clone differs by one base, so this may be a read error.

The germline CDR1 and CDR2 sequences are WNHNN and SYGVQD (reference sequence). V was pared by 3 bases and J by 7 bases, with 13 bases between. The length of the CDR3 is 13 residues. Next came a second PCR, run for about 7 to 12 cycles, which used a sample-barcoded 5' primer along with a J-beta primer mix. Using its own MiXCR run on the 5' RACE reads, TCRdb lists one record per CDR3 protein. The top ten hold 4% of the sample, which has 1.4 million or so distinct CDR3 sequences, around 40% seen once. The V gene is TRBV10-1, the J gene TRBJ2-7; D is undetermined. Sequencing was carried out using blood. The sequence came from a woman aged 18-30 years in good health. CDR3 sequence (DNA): TGCGCCAGCAGTGAAAGGGCTCAAGATGAGCAGTACTTC. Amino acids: CASSERAQDEQYF.